This T cell receptor (beta chain) was profiled in a study of CXCR3-negative and CXCR3-positive naive CD8 T cells. Naive CD8+ T cells showed CD45RO-CCR7+CD27+CD95-. The study's findings and limits: CXCR3-negative naive cells had less hydrophobic TRB CDR3s than did CXCR3-positive naive cells.

The CDR3 extends over 13 amino acids. The germline V gene has CDR1 SEHNR and CDR2 FQNEAQ (reference sequence). 5' RACE that incorporated UMI labels was used to prepare the TRB cDNA libraries. TCRdb re-called the 5' RACE reads; one entry per CDR3 protein, DNA not given. The table lists under 150,000 distinct CDR3 sequences, with 0.41% in the top ten. About this clonotype: The target antigen is unknown.

The sequence was obtained from a human donor in good health. Some clones in this sample may be carry-over from other donors' samples. The V and J genes are TRBV7-9 and TRBJ2-7; TCRdb's D call, TRBD1, is unchecked because there is no DNA. Input material: naive CXCR3+ CD8+ T cells from blood. Subset here: CD45RO-CCR7+CD27+CD95- naive CD8+ T cells expressing CXCR3 (TNR3+). CDR3: CASRPGGTYEQYF.